This T cell receptor (beta chain) was sequenced for a study of blood T cell repertoires in COVID-19. This table comes from immunoSEQ multiplex PCR, and its TCRdb copy is limited to in-frame clones, with some not included. The sample carries about 260,000 clones, almost 85% recorded once. Germline values: CDR1 SGDLS, CDR2 YYNGEE. J was trimmed by 1 base and V by 8 bases; bases with no gene match: 6. The CDR3 contains 16 residues. The chain is built from TRBV9 and TRBJ2-2, with 12 nucleotides matching TRBD2. Sequenced input: peripheral blood. The clonotype comes from a woman aged 80 or older with acute or convalescent COVID-19. CDR3 sequence (DNA): TGTGCCAGTACAAGGACTAGCGGGGTGAACACCGGGGAGCTGTTTTTT. It is translated as CASTRTSGVNTGELFF.